The entry that follows covers one T cell receptor beta chain sequence. Its antigen is not known. V lost 0 bases and J lost 9; bases outside the gene matches: 6. The CDR3 spans 14 residues. CDR1 and CDR2 (germline): SGHRS, YFSETQ. The data are from a study of cytomegalovirus exposure and HLA in healthy donors. Study-level background: Previous work identified 95 million to 120 million unique TCR beta sequences from 200 million or so T cells. Findings of the study overall: Some segments of the V type, notably TRBV6-2 and TRBV6-3, were excluded as indistinguishable.

The study ran its PCR with 60 Vbeta and 13 Jbeta primers. Method: immunoSEQ multiplex PCR; TCRdb's copy keeps in-frame clones and lacks some. The sample records about 150,000 clones, roughly 70% being singletons. This clonotype originated in a woman aged 55-75 years in good health and CMV-seropositive. The sample taken for sequencing was PBMCs. The rearrangement joins TRBV5-1 to TRBJ2-7, with TRBD2 matching 10 bases. The CDR3 DNA is TGCGCCAGCAGCTTGGGGGCCAGCGGGAGGGGGCAGTACTTC. Its translation: CASSLGASGRGQYF. The full variable domain, its missing parts supplied by reference TRBV5-1 and TRBJ2-7, is KAGVTQTPRYLIKTRGQQVTLSCSPISGHRSVSWYQQTPGQGLQFLFEYFSETQRNKGNFPGRFSGRQFSNSRSEMNVSTLELGDSALYLCASSLGASGRGQYFGPGTRLTVT.